This T cell receptor beta chain was profiled in a study of Tregs in tolerant kidney transplant recipients. Per the germline V gene, CDR1 is GTSNPN and CDR2 is SVGIG (reference sequence). The CDR3 runs to 15 residues. Trimming at V came to 0 bases and at J to 5 bases, leaving 5 bases not matched to a gene. Concerning this clone itself: Its target is unknown.

Study-level points and caveats: In tolerant patients, donor-specific Tregs outgrew total Tregs, suggesting antigen-driven expansion.

Profiled with immunoSEQ multiplex PCR; TCRdb holds only in-frame clones, not every one. The sample carries 75,000 to 85,000 clones, approximately 90% recorded once. The chain employs TRBV30 and TRBJ2-1; 9 bases agree with TRBD1. This TCR was sampled from a human donor who received a combined kidney and bone marrow transplant. This sample comprised Tregs from blood, obtained before the transplant. The DNA for the CDR3 is TGTGCCTGGAGTGTACTGGGGACAGGGAACAATGAGCAGTTCTTC. Translation gives CAWSVLGTGNNEQFF. The full variable domain, its missing parts supplied by reference TRBV30 and TRBJ2-1, is SQTIHQWPATLVQPVGSPLSLECTVEGTSNPNLYWYRQAAGRGLQLLFYSVGIGQISSEVPQNLSASRPQDRQFILSSKKLLLSDSGFYLCAWSVLGTGNNEQFFGPGTRLTVL.